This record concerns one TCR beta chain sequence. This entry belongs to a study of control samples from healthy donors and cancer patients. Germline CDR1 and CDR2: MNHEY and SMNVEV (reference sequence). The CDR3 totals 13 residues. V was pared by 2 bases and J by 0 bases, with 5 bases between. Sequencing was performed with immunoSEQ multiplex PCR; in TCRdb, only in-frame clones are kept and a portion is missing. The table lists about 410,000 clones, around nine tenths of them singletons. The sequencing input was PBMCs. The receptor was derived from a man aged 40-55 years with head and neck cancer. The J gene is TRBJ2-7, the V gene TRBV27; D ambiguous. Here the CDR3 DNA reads TGTGCCAGCAGTTTACCGGGCTCCTACGAGCAGTACTTC. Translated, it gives CASSLPGSYEQYF.